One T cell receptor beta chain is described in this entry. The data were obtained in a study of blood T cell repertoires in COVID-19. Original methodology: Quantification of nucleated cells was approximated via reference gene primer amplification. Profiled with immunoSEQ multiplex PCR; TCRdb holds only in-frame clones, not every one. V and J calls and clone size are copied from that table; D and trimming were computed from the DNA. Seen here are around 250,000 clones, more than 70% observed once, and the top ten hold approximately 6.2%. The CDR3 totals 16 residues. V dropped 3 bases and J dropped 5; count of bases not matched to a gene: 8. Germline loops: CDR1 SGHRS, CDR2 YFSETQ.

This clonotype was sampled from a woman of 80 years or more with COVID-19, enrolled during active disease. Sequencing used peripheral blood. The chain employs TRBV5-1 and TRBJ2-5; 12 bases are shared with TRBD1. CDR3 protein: CASSSTGTGGRETQYF. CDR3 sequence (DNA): TGCGCCAGCAGCTCAACCGGGACAGGGGGCCGGGAGACCCAGTACTTC.